These 23 T cell receptor beta chains were sequenced from one sample in a study of pediatric ulcerative colitis. The table came from immunoSEQ multiplex PCR; TCRdb's copy has only in-frame clones and leaves some out. The sample yields about 60,000 clones, about 90% seen once. Sequenced material: blood. These receptors were taken from a boy aged 5-17 years who was a control in a study of pediatric ulcerative colitis.

The rearrangement links TRBV27 to TRBJ1-4, with 12 nucleotides matching TRBD1. The V gene end was trimmed by 6 bases and the J gene end by 7 bases; junction bases not matched to a gene: 6. This CDR3 region has 15 residues. Germline lookup yields CDR1 MNHEY and CDR2 SMNVEV (reference sequence). DNA of the CDR3: TGTGCCAGCAGGCCCGGGACAGGGGGCATTGAAAAACTGTTTTTT. It codes for CASRPGTGGIEKLFF.

The chain links TRBV30 to TRBJ1-1, with a weak D call TRBD1 (5 bases). Deletions cut 6 bases from V and 2 bases from J, with 16 bases between. Germline CDR1 and CDR2: GTSNPN and SVGIG (reference sequence). The CDR3 sequence is 14 residues long. DNA of the CDR3: TGTGCCTGCAGACAGTCCCTAGGCAACACTGAAGCTTTCTTT. Its protein is CACRQSLGNTEAFF. Based on the CDR3 plus reference TRBV30 and TRBJ1-1, the full variable domain is SQTIHQWPATLVQPVGSPLSLECTVEGTSNPNLYWYRQAAGRGLQLLFYSVGIGQISSEVPQNLSASRPQDRQFILSSKKLLLSDSGFYLCACRQSLGNTEAFFGQGTRLTVV.

V and J are TRBV19 and TRBJ1-1, with a tentative D call TRBD1 (5 bases). CDR3 length equals 11 residues. The germline V gene has CDR1 LNHDA and CDR2 SQIVND (reference sequence). The V end lost 8 bases, the J end lost 5 bases, and 9 bases lay between the germline ends. The CDR3 DNA reads TGTGCCAGTTTTGGGGGGACTGAAGCTTTCTTT. The encoded protein is CASFGGTEAFF.

The chain links TRBV5-6 to TRBJ2-5; 14 nucleotides line up with TRBD2. V lost 3 bases to trimming and J lost 1 base; unmatched junction nucleotides: 11. Germline CDR1 reads SGHDT; CDR2 reads YYEEEE. This CDR3 comprises 19 residues. For the CDR3, the DNA is TGTGCCAGCAGCTCCTCCGGGACTAGCGGGAGTGTACTCCAAGAGACCCAGTACTTC. Its protein is CASSSSGTSGSVLQETQYF.

This chain uses TRBV28 with TRBJ2-1, with a possible D match to TRBD1 (5 bases). Per the germline V gene, CDR1 is MDHEN and CDR2 is SYDVKM. Trimming cost V 7 bases and J 9 bases, with 22 bases left between them. This CDR3 is built from 15 residues. Here the CDR3 reads CASTHPARVKGEQFF. The CDR3 DNA is TGTGCCAGCACCCACCCCGCCAGGGTAAAAGGTGAGCAGTTCTTC.

CDR3 amino acids: CASGGLATQYF. CDR3 coding DNA: TGTGCCAGCGGAGGACTAGCAACGCAGTATTTT. V gene TRBV28 combines with J gene TRBJ2-3; 8 bases are a match to TRBD2. This CDR3 contains 11 residues. Germline CDR1 and CDR2: MDHEN and SYDVKM. V shed 8 bases, J shed 9 bases, and the junction held 4 bases outside the gene matches.

This rearrangement joins TRBV7-2 to TRBJ1-1; D is undetermined. The V and J ends lost 3 bases and 6 bases respectively, with 8 bases between them. This CDR3 has 12 amino acids. The germline CDR1 and CDR2 sequences are SGHTA and FQGNSA. CDR3 DNA: TGTGCCAGCAGCTTTTCGGTGGCTGAAGCTTTCTTT. This translates into CASSFSVAEAFF.

This chain uses TRBV5-4 with TRBJ1-1, with a weak D call TRBD1 (5 bases). This CDR3 has 15 residues. V was pared by 4 bases and J by 3 bases, with 16 bases between. The germline gives CDR1 SGHNT, CDR2 YYREEE (reference sequence). The CDR3 loop is CASSRAGRLDTEAFF. For the CDR3, the DNA is TGTGCCAGCAGCCGGGCAGGGAGGTTGGACACTGAAGCTTTCTTT.

This clone has only one observation. The gene calls are TRBV5-1 and TRBJ2-7, with D unclear. Deletions cut 7 bases from V and 5 bases from J, with 16 bases between. Germline CDR1 is SGHRS and CDR2 is YFSETQ. CDR3 length: 13 amino acids. CDR3 amino acids: CASAYADIHEQYF. The CDR3 DNA follows: TGCGCCAGCGCTTACGCCGACATCCACGAGCAGTACTTC.

Only a few counts were recorded for this clone. This sequence joins TRBV6-1 and TRBJ1-5; tentatively, D is TRBD1 (6 bases). CDR3 length equals 14 residues. Germline V gives CDR1 MNHNS, CDR2 SASEGT. V lost 8 bases, J lost 2 bases, and 13 bases lay in between. Written as DNA, the CDR3 is TGTGCCAGCCGAGCACAGGGTCGCAATCAGCCCCAGCATTTT. This translates into CASRAQGRNQPQHF.

The chain combines TRBV4-1 with TRBJ1-6, with D possibly being TRBD1 (6 bases). Germline lookup yields CDR1 MGHRA and CDR2 YSYEKL. V dropped 0 bases and J dropped 10 bases, with 13 bases sitting between them. The CDR3 is 15 residues long. The DNA of the CDR3 is TGCGCCAGCAGCCAAGATCGACGGAGGGGGTCACCCCTCCACTTT. The encoded protein is CASSQDRRRGSPLHF.

The CDR3 nucleotides are TGTGCCAGCAGGATGGTGGACAGGACGATGAACACTGAAGCTTTCTTT. It specifies CASRMVDRTMNTEAFF. The V gene is TRBV2, the J gene TRBJ1-1; 7 bases line up with TRBD1. Germline assignment: CDR1 SNHLY and CDR2 FYNNEI. J lost 0 bases, V lost 6 bases, and 10 bases had no gene match. This CDR3 region has 16 residues.

The chain joins TRBV2 to TRBJ1-2, with no clear D. The CDR3 spans 13 residues. Germline lookup yields CDR1 SNHLY and CDR2 FYNNEI. Deletions cut 6 bases from V and 7 bases from J, with 15 bases between. CDR3 loop: CASRVYGKSGYTF. CDR3 in DNA: TGTGCCAGCAGAGTATATGGCAAGTCTGGCTACACCTTC.

The genes are TRBV6-1 and TRBJ1-4; D not certain. The CDR3 contains 14 residues. Trimming took off 3 bases at V and 4 bases at J, with 9 bases between the two ends. Germline CDR1 and CDR2: MNHNS and SASEGT. The CDR3 nucleotides are TGTGCCAGCAGTGAGGACCGACTTAATGAAAAACTGTTTTTT. Its translation: CASSEDRLNEKLFF.

As DNA, the CDR3 is TGTGCCAGCAGTGCAGGCTCCTACAATGAGCAGTTCTTC. It translates to CASSAGSYNEQFF. The V call is TRBV2, the J call TRBJ2-1; D gene uncertain. Germline CDR1 SNHLY, CDR2 FYNNEI. Deletions cut 4 bases from V and 0 bases from J, with 4 bases between. There are 13 residues in the CDR3.

The chain couples TRBV5-1 to TRBJ1-3; TRBD1 agrees at 8 bases. The CDR3 spans 15 residues. With V trimmed by 0 bases and J by 5 bases, 4 bases remained unmatched. CDR1 SGHRS and CDR2 YFSETQ come from the germline V gene. CDR3 coding DNA: TGCGCCAGCAGCTTGGGGCAGGGGGCTCGAAACACCATATATTTT. Encoded protein: CASSLGQGARNTIYF.

The chain recombines TRBV19 with TRBJ1-1; D ambiguous. The V gene lost 3 bases and the J gene lost 0 bases, with 8 bases spanning the gap. The CDR3 consists of 14 residues. Per the germline V gene, CDR1 is LNHDA and CDR2 is SQIVND (reference sequence). The CDR3 sequence is CASSIRGLNTEAFF. In DNA, the CDR3 is TGTGCCAGTAGTATTCGCGGCTTGAACACTGAAGCTTTCTTT. The complete variable domain, with remaining parts taken from reference TRBV19 and TRBJ1-1, reads DGGITQSPKYLFRKEGQNVTLSCEQNLNHDAMYWYRQDPGQGLRLIYYSQIVNDFQKGDIAEGYSVSREKKESFPLTVTSAQKNPTAFYLCASSIRGLNTEAFFGQGTRLTVV.

The chain employs TRBV6-6 and TRBJ2-7; D may be TRBD1 (5 bases). Trimming left V 3 bases short and J 0 bases short, with 9 bases between. Germline V CDR1 and CDR2: MNHNY, SVGAGI (reference sequence). The CDR3 is made up of 14 amino acids. The DNA for the CDR3 is TGTGCCAGCAGTTATCAGGGTAACTCCTACGAGCAGTACTTC. Translation: CASSYQGNSYEQYF.

CDR3 nucleotides: TGTGCCAGCAGCTTAACTGGGGCTACCGAGCAGTACTTC. It codes for CASSLTGATEQYF. The chain links TRBV11-2 to TRBJ2-7; possible D gene TRBD1, 5 bases. Per germline, CDR1 SGHAT and CDR2 FQNNGV. V lost 2 bases to trimming and J lost 6 bases, with 11 bases between them. The CDR3 sequence is 13 residues long.

This clone has a single count. The CDR3 loop is CASSLLRGLYGYTF. CDR3 nucleotides: TGTGCCAGCAGTTTGTTGCGGGGTCTCTATGGCTACACCTTC. This chain connects TRBV28 to TRBJ1-2; no clear D. Germline CDR1 is MDHEN and CDR2 is SYDVKM. The ends were cut back, 3 bases at V and 4 bases at J, with 12 bases in the middle. The CDR3 runs to 14 residues.

V usage is TRBV20-1 and J usage is TRBJ2-1; D perhaps matches TRBD1 (6 bases). The CDR3 contains 11 residues. V was cut by 5 bases and J by 7 bases, with 9 bases left in between. Looked up from germline, CDR1 is DFQATT and CDR2 is SNEGSKA (reference sequence). CDR3 in amino acids: CSAEDRNEQFF. CDR3 nucleotides: TGCAGTGCTGAAGACAGGAATGAGCAGTTCTTC.

The rearrangement joins TRBV9 to TRBJ2-1; D ambiguous. Trimming removed 6 bases at V and 0 bases at J, with 10 bases between. The CDR3 sequence is 14 residues long. Germline V gives CDR1 SGDLS, CDR2 YYNGEE. CDR3 residues: CASTPMGSYNEQFF. The CDR3, as DNA: TGTGCCAGCACCCCTATGGGCTCCTACAATGAGCAGTTCTTC.

CDR3 residues: CASSTNRGGGNEQFF. As DNA, the CDR3 is TGTGCCAGCAGTACTAACAGGGGGGGCGGCAATGAGCAGTTCTTC. The V and J genes are TRBV2 and TRBJ2-1; weak D call: TRBD1 (8 bases). Germline V lookup: CDR1 SNHLY, CDR2 FYNNEI. Trimming took 5 bases from V and 6 from J, leaving 17 bases between them. The CDR3 spans 15 residues.